Listed here are 20 T cell receptor beta chains from one sample, sequenced in a study of blood T cell repertoires in COVID-19. Sequenced by immunoSEQ multiplex PCR; TCRdb stores in-frame clones only, minus some. The sample carries fewer than 250,000 clones, roughly 81% recorded once. Sequenced sample: peripheral blood. These receptor sequences come from a woman in her fifties or sixties with active or convalescent COVID-19.

The genes are TRBV10-1 and TRBJ1-1, with 9 nucleotides matching TRBD1. The J segment lost 7 bases and the V segment lost 2 bases, leaving 2 bases of the junction unmatched. The CDR3 contains 13 residues. CDR1 and CDR2 from the germline V gene are WNHNN and SYGVQD (reference sequence). The CDR3 DNA reads TGCGCCAGCAGTGAGGGACAGGGGATTGAAGCTTTCTTT. Protein sequence: CASSEGQGIEAFF.

On this clone: The same CDR3 is also encoded by other DNA sequences in this sample. This sequence joins TRBV10-3 and TRBJ1-5, with no clear D. Trimming took off 7 bases at V and 0 bases at J, with 7 bases between the two ends. CDR3 length: 13 residues. Germline-derived CDR1 and CDR2 are ENHRY and SYGVKD. The CDR3 nucleotides read TGTGCCATCAACGGTGATAGCAATCAGCCCCAGCATTTT. Its translation is CAINGDSNQPQHF.

This chain connects TRBV27 to TRBJ1-6; tentatively, D is TRBD1 (5 bases). The CDR3 has 14 amino acids. V dropped 4 bases and J dropped 9 bases, with 13 bases sitting between them. Germline V gives CDR1 MNHEY, CDR2 SMNVEV (reference sequence). CDR3 region: CASSWGWGGSPLHF. Written as DNA, the CDR3 is TGTGCCAGCAGTTGGGGGTGGGGGGGTTCACCCCTCCACTTT.

CDR3 residues: CASSQATGGRDQPQHF. CDR3 nucleotide sequence: TGTGCCAGCAGCCAGGCTACAGGGGGCAGGGATCAGCCCCAGCATTTT. The rearrangement uses TRBV3-1 (or the pseudogene TRBV3-2) and TRBJ1-5, with TRBD1 identical over 9 bases. CDR1 is LGHDT, CDR2 YNNKEL, per germline (reference sequence). The junction had 8 bases not matched to a gene; V was cut back by 3 bases and J by 5 bases. The CDR3 sequence is 16 residues long.

The V call is TRBV2, the J call TRBJ1-4; D gene unclear. Germline V gene lookup returns CDR1 SNHLY and CDR2 FYNNEI. The CDR3 spans 14 residues. V was shortened by 4 bases and J by 0 bases, with 6 bases between the two germline ends. CDR3 amino acids: CASSVRATNEKLFF. DNA of the CDR3: TGTGCCAGCAGTGTTCGGGCAACTAATGAAAAACTGTTTTTT.

DNA for the CDR3: TGTGCCAGCAGCACCCCTCGGGAGCAGTACTTC. Translated, it gives CASSTPREQYF. The chain joins TRBV28 to TRBJ2-7; D uncertain. V dropped 6 bases and J dropped 7 bases, with 10 bases sitting between them. CDR3 length: 11 amino acids. Germline V lookup: CDR1 MDHEN, CDR2 SYDVKM.

The chain links TRBV15 to TRBJ2-3; D is perhaps TRBD1 (6 bases). The CDR3 runs 14 residues. Trimming pared 3 bases from V and 2 bases from J, leaving 9 bases between. From germline, CDR1 is LNHNV and CDR2 YYDKDF (reference sequence). The CDR3 here is CATSRTGPTDTQYF. In DNA form, the CDR3 reads TGTGCCACCAGCAGGACAGGACCCACAGATACGCAGTATTTT.

This clone was seen once. The V and J genes are TRBV2 and TRBJ2-7; a weak D match, TRBD1 (5 bases). Germline assignment: CDR1 SNHLY and CDR2 FYNNEI. The CDR3 consists of 15 residues. Trimming removed 5 bases at V and 2 bases at J, with 16 bases between. The CDR3: CASSLDSDYPYEQYV. CDR3 in DNA: TGTGCCAGCAGTCTCGACAGTGATTATCCCTACGAGCAGTACGTC.

The rearrangement joins TRBV11-2 to TRBJ1-5; 7 bases match TRBD1. Germline V lookup: CDR1 SGHAT, CDR2 FQNNGV. The CDR3 is 15 amino acids. The ends lost 1 base at V and 0 bases at J; junction bases unmatched: 0. CDR3 sequence reads: CASSLGDSSNQPQHF. CDR3 bases: TGTGCCAGCAGCTTAGGGGACAGTAGCAATCAGCCCCAGCATTTT.

This clone was recorded once. The gene calls are TRBV5-1 and TRBJ2-2; possible D gene TRBD1, 5 bases. The length of the CDR3 is 12 residues. Germline loops: CDR1 SGHRS, CDR2 YFSETQ. Trimming took off 8 bases at V and 5 bases at J, with 10 bases between the two ends. CDR3 protein: CARPRQTGELFF. The CDR3 DNA reads as TGCGCCAGGCCCCGACAGACCGGGGAGCTGTTTTTT.

This clone was counted a single time. The chain carries TRBV5-6 and TRBJ1-2, with D perhaps TRBD1 (6 bases). Germline CDR1 reads SGHDT; CDR2 reads YYEEEE. CDR3 size: 15 residues. V gave up 0 bases and J gave up 8 bases, with 17 bases separating them. In nucleotides, the CDR3 is TGTGCCAGCAGCTTGGCGGGGGGGCTGGTCCGAGGCTACACCTTC. Amino acids: CASSLAGGLVRGYTF.

The genes are TRBV7-9 and TRBJ1-1; D unclear. Trimming cost V 6 bases and J 4 bases, with 12 bases left between them. The CDR3 is made up of 13 amino acids. Germline V CDR1 and CDR2: SEHNR, FQNEAQ (reference sequence). Written as DNA, the CDR3 is TGTGCCAGCAGTTACCCGGGGTCCACTGAAGCTTTCTTT. Translated, it gives CASSYPGSTEAFF.

The genes are TRBV28 and TRBJ1-2, with TRBD1 identical over 12 bases. The CDR3 is made up of 13 amino acids. The V gene end was trimmed by 7 bases and the J gene end by 8 bases; junction bases not matched to a gene: 5. Looked up from germline, CDR1 is MDHEN and CDR2 is SYDVKM. The CDR3 DNA reads as TGTGCCAGCACTGGGACAGGGGGCCGCGGCTACACCTTC. Protein product: CASTGTGGRGYTF.

The chain has TRBV7-9 and TRBJ2-1, with unresolved D. CDR1 and CDR2 from the germline V gene are SEHNR and FQNEAQ (reference sequence). Trimming pared 1 base from V and 5 bases from J, leaving 6 bases between. The CDR3 contains 13 residues. The CDR3, as DNA: TGTGCCAGCAGCTTAGGACTGAACAATGAGCAGTTCTTC. It codes for CASSLGLNNEQFF. The full variable domain, completed using reference TRBV7-9 and TRBJ2-1, is DTGVSQNPRHKITKRGQNVTFRCDPISEHNRLYWYRQTLGQGPEFLTYFQNEAQLEKSRLLSDRFSAERPKGSFSTLEIQRTEQGDSAMYLCASSLGLNNEQFFGPGTRLTVL.

The chain links TRBV5-1 to TRBJ1-4, with 12 positions matching TRBD1. The germline V gene has CDR1 SGHRS and CDR2 YFSETQ. V dropped 3 bases and J dropped 11; count of bases not matched to a gene: 5. There are 14 residues in the CDR3. The chain's CDR3 is CASSYGTGGEKLFF. As DNA, the CDR3 is TGCGCCAGCAGCTACGGGACAGGGGGCGAGAAACTGTTTTTT. Looking up the rest from reference TRBV5-1 and TRBJ1-4 gives the full variable domain: KAGVTQTPRYLIKTRGQQVTLSCSPISGHRSVSWYQQTPGQGLQFLFEYFSETQRNKGNFPGRFSGRQFSNSRSEMNVSTLELGDSALYLCASSYGTGGEKLFFGSGTQLSVL.

The J gene is TRBJ1-1, the V gene TRBV25-1; TRBD1 agrees at 8 bases. Germline V gene sequence: CDR1 MGHDK, CDR2 SYGVNS. V lost 7 bases and J lost 5; bases outside the gene matches: 6. The length of the CDR3 is 13 residues. CDR3 DNA sequence: TGTGCCAGCACCTACACAGGGGGAACTGAAGCTTTCTTT. It yields the protein CASTYTGGTEAFF.

The chain has TRBV7-7 and TRBJ2-2, with D unclear. The germline V gene has CDR1 SSHAT and CDR2 FNYEAQ (reference sequence). Trimming left V 5 bases short and J 1 base short, with 8 bases between. This CDR3 contains 14 residues. CDR3 nucleotides: TGTGCCAGCAGCCTAGACAAGAACACCGGGGAGCTGTTTTTT. Residues: CASSLDKNTGELFF.

The chain joins TRBV3-1 (or the pseudogene TRBV3-2) to TRBJ1-3, with a possible D match to TRBD1 (6 bases). Germline-derived CDR1 and CDR2 are LGHDT and YNNKEL (reference sequence). The CDR3 spans 15 residues. Trimming left V 4 bases short and J 4 bases short, with 14 bases between. CDR3 coding DNA: TGTGCCAGCAGCCCTCTCAGGGGATCCGGAAACACCATATATTTT. It is translated as CASSPLRGSGNTIYF.

The chain has TRBV12-5 and TRBJ1-6, with D uncertain. This CDR3 is 14 amino acids long. The V and J ends lost 5 bases and 9 bases respectively, with 14 bases between them. The V gene's germline CDR1 is LGHNT and CDR2 FRNRAP. The CDR3 DNA reads TGTGCTAGTGGTCCGCGAGGTAGCGGTTCACCCCTCCACTTT. Translated: CASGPRGSGSPLHF.

The chain carries TRBV5-1 and TRBJ2-5; no definite D call. The CDR3 loop spans 14 amino acids. Germline values: CDR1 SGHRS, CDR2 YFSETQ. The germline V and J ends were trimmed by 0 bases and 4 bases, with 10 bases remaining between them. The CDR3 sequence is CASSLVADAETQYF. In DNA, the CDR3 is TGCGCCAGCAGCTTGGTGGCGGATGCAGAGACCCAGTACTTC.